The clone carrying this T cell receptor beta chain has a single count. The antigen remains unidentified. CDR1 and CDR2 from the germline V gene are GTSNPN and SVGIG (reference sequence). The ends were cut back, 0 bases at V and 7 bases at J, with 9 bases in the middle. The CDR3 has 12 amino acids. The data were taken from a study of cytomegalovirus exposure and HLA in healthy donors. General study results and limits: A later analysis, which compared TCR beta chains of equal frequency, found the HLA-associated ones more clonally expanded. Researchers reported in a later analysis that common viral pathogens appeared linked to several top clusters. Several V segments, TRBV6-2 and TRBV6-3 among them, could not be told apart and were dropped. In vitro confirmation showed three CMV-associated chains to be CMV antigen specific.

Vbeta (60) and Jbeta (13) primers were used in the PCR. TCRdb keeps only in-frame clones here, not all; method: immunoSEQ multiplex PCR. The sample contains 100,000 or so clones, approximately 80% of which appear only once. The specimen sequenced was PBMCs. The receptor comes from a female donor in good health and CMV-seronegative. The rearrangement uses TRBV30 and TRBJ1-2; TRBD1 might be the D (5 bases). The CDR3 nucleotides are TGTGCCTGGAGTGTCCGGGGGAGTGGCTACACCTTC. Protein sequence: CAWSVRGSGYTF.